Described below is a single TCR beta chain sequence and its context. This record belongs to a study of blood T cell repertoires in COVID-19. About the study: From T cells, B-cell-depleted T cells, or PBMCs came the material, which was cDNA or gDNA.

Sequencing was performed with immunoSEQ multiplex PCR; in TCRdb, only in-frame clones are kept and a portion is missing. The sample carries approximately 160,000 clones, 84% recorded once. The material sequenced was peripheral blood. The receptor was isolated from a man aged 18 to 30 with active or convalescent COVID-19.

The CDR3 DNA follows: TGTGCCAGCTTGGGGCAAATCCTCTATGGCTACACCTTC. It specifies CASLGQILYGYTF. The chain links TRBV6-6 to TRBJ1-2; D perhaps matches TRBD1 (5 bases). CDR3 length equals 13 residues. V was shortened by 8 bases and J by 4 bases, with 14 bases between the two germline ends. Germline CDR1 MNHNY, CDR2 SVGAGI (reference sequence).